These 21 T cell receptor beta chains originate from one sample sequenced in a study of CD8+CD57+ T cells in acquired aplastic anemia. Using genomic DNA as the template, TCR beta VDJ and CDR3 profiling was carried out. From the reads, TCRdb called clonotypes with MiXCR, one entry per CDR3 protein. The repertoire consists of some 190,000 distinct CDR3 sequences, with approximately 46% occurring once and the leading ten covering approximately 2.9%. Input material: sorted CD4+, CD8+, or CD8+CD57+ T cells (not recorded which) from PBMCs. Receptors originate from a human donor in good health.

This clonotype has just a few counts. The chain links TRBV10-2 to TRBJ2-3; a weak D match, TRBD2 (6 bases). V was clipped by 2 bases and J by 9 bases, with 12 bases between them. CDR3 size: 13 residues. CDR1 and CDR2 from the germline V gene are WSHSY and SAAADI. CDR3 sequence (DNA): TGCGCCAGCAGTGAGACCTCCCGGGGGACGCAGTATTTT. Translation gives CASSETSRGTQYF.

There are many counts of this clonotype. J is TRBJ2-7 and V is TRBV5-6, with 9 bases matching TRBD2. Germline V lookup: CDR1 SGHDT, CDR2 YYEEEE. V gave up 0 bases and J gave up 2 bases; unmatched junction bases: 9. The CDR3 spans 17 residues. CDR3 bases: TGTGCCAGCAGCTTGGAGGTTAGCGGGAGTGCGACCTACGAGCAGTACTTC. Translating gives CASSLEVSGSATYEQYF.

This rearrangement joins TRBV20-1 to TRBJ1-1; TRBD1 aligns across 9 bases. The V and J ends lost 6 bases and 3 bases, in that order; junction bases with no gene match: 11. The CDR3 sequence is 15 residues long. Germline CDR1 reads DFQATT; CDR2 reads SNEGSKA (reference sequence). CDR3 sequence (DNA): TGCAGTGCCGAGCAACCGGGACAGGGCTACACTGAAGCTTTCTTT. Protein sequence: CSAEQPGQGYTEAFF.

This clonotype was found many times. The V gene is TRBV12-3 or TRBV12-4, the J gene TRBJ2-7; 7 bases map to TRBD2. With 5 bases clipped from V and 6 bases from J, the junction kept 7 bases outside the gene matches. This CDR3 spans 13 amino acids. The CDR3 loop is CASSLRTRSEQYF. The CDR3 bases are TGTGCCAGCAGTCTCCGGACTAGATCCGAGCAGTACTTC.

In this sample, this clonotype turned up once. V gene TRBV7-6 combines with J gene TRBJ2-7; TRBD2 is a possible D gene (6 bases). From germline, CDR1 is SGHVS and CDR2 FNYEAQ. The CDR3 is made up of 14 amino acids. V was clipped by 1 base and J by 5 bases, with 12 bases between them. CDR3 in amino acids: CASSLDETSNEQYF. CDR3 DNA sequence: TGTGCCAGCAGCTTAGACGAGACTAGTAACGAGCAGTACTTC.

This clonotype was recorded only once. The rearrangement uses TRBV29-1 and TRBJ2-1; 12 positions match TRBD2. In germline, CDR1 is SQVTM, CDR2 ANQGSEA. Unmatched junction bases numbered 7, after V lost 3 bases and J lost 7 bases. This CDR3 is built from 15 residues. CDR3 amino acids: CSVDGLAGLINEQFF. The CDR3 bases are TGCAGCGTTGACGGACTAGCGGGGCTGATAAATGAGCAGTTCTTC.

In its sample, this clonotype was seen many times. This chain connects TRBV5-1 to TRBJ2-3, with 9 nucleotides matching TRBD2. CDR3 length: 15 residues. The germline V gene has CDR1 SGHRS and CDR2 YFSETQ. Trimming at V came to 2 bases and at J to 5 bases, leaving 6 bases not matched to a gene. CDR3 protein: CASSLLAGVGDTQYF. The CDR3 region has the DNA TGCGCCAGCAGCTTATTAGCGGGAGTAGGAGATACGCAGTATTTT.

This clonotype was recorded a few times. This rearrangement joins TRBV19 to TRBJ1-6, with a weak D call TRBD1 (5 bases). V was clipped by 2 bases and J by 7 bases, with 12 bases between them. Germline CDR1 LNHDA, CDR2 SQIVND (reference sequence). This CDR3 contains 15 residues. CDR3 residues: CASSIRRRDNSPLHF. In DNA form, the CDR3 reads TGTGCCAGTAGTATAAGGCGGCGGGACAATTCACCCCTCCACTTT.

This chain links TRBV9 with TRBJ1-1; the D is unclear. The V gene lost 0 bases and the J gene lost 3 bases, with 3 bases spanning the gap. The CDR3 is 12 residues long. Per germline, CDR1 SGDLS and CDR2 YYNGEE. CDR3 region: CASSVVDTEAFF. DNA for the CDR3: TGTGCCAGCAGCGTAGTGGACACTGAAGCTTTCTTT.

This clonotype came up many times. The rearrangement uses TRBV6-1 and TRBJ2-6; the D call may be TRBD1 or TRBD2 (5 bases each). Trimming pared 5 bases from V and 4 bases from J, leaving 18 bases between. Germline lookup yields CDR1 MNHNS and CDR2 SASEGT. This CDR3 contains 17 residues. CDR3 sequence reads: CASSPGTAIGGANVLTF. In nucleotides, the CDR3 is TGTGCCAGCAGTCCGGGGACGGCGATTGGCGGGGCCAACGTCCTGACTTTC.

This clonotype was observed a few times. V and J are TRBV28 and TRBJ1-1, with D unresolved. Trimming took off 5 bases at V and 5 bases at J, with 9 bases between the two ends. The CDR3 runs 12 residues. The V gene's germline CDR1 is MDHEN and CDR2 SYDVKM. The CDR3 nucleotides read TGTGCCAGCAGTATGGTGGGGACTGAAGCTTTCTTT. Residues: CASSMVGTEAFF.

A few counts support this clonotype. The chain links TRBV7-2 to TRBJ2-5, with D tentatively TRBD1 (6 bases). The V and J ends lost 1 base and 1 base respectively, with 13 bases between them. There are 16 residues in the CDR3. Germline V gene data show CDR1 as SGHTA and CDR2 as FQGNSA. The DNA for the CDR3 is TGTGCCAGCAGCTTAGAAATACAGGGTTTCCAAGAGACCCAGTACTTC. Translation: CASSLEIQGFQETQYF.

This clonotype showed up many times. The chain combines TRBV5-1 with TRBJ2-7; 8 bases are shared with TRBD2. Germline V lookup: CDR1 SGHRS, CDR2 YFSETQ. The CDR3 runs 15 residues. Losses at the gene ends were 1 base for V and 0 bases for J; bases not matched to a gene: 3. CDR3 sequence (DNA): TGCGCCAGCAGCTTGACGGGAGGGCCCTCCTACGAGCAGTACTTC. It codes for CASSLTGGPSYEQYF.

The chain combines TRBV11-3 with TRBJ2-7; possible D gene TRBD2, 6 bases. Per germline, CDR1 SGHNT and CDR2 YENEEA. Trimming stripped 2 bases from V and 2 bases from J, with 10 bases between. This CDR3 has 14 residues. In nucleotides, the CDR3 is TGTGCCAGCAGCTTATCTAGCGTACCCTACGAGCAGTACTTC. Its protein is CASSLSSVPYEQYF.

This clonotype was picked up many times. The chain is built from TRBV28 and TRBJ1-5; D unclear. The germline V gene has CDR1 MDHEN and CDR2 SYDVKM. V lost 5 bases, J lost 4 bases, and 3 bases lay in between. The CDR3 spans 11 residues. CDR3 in DNA: TGTGCCAGCAGTCAGAATCAGCCCCAGCATTTT. Translated: CASSQNQPQHF.

The chain employs TRBV18 and TRBJ2-1; the match to TRBD2 covers 8 bases. CDR1 is KGHSH and CDR2 is LQKENI in the germline V gene. V shed 3 bases, J shed 4 bases, and the junction held 5 bases outside the gene matches. CDR3 size: 15 residues. This CDR3 is CASSPGTREYNEQFF. For the CDR3, the DNA is TGTGCCAGCTCACCCGGGACTAGGGAGTACAATGAGCAGTTCTTC. The full variable domain, rest sourced from reference TRBV18 and TRBJ2-1, is NAGVMQNPRHLVRRRGQEARLRCSPMKGHSHVYWYRQLPEEGLKFMVYLQKENIIDESGMPKERFSAEFPKEGPSILRIQQVVRGDSAAYFCASSPGTREYNEQFFGPGTRLTVL.

The chain carries TRBV19 and TRBJ2-7; 9 bases agree with TRBD2. The CDR3 is made up of 15 amino acids. Germline V CDR1 and CDR2: LNHDA, SQIVND (reference sequence). V shed 4 bases and J 3 bases; nucleotides not matched to a gene: 7. The CDR3: CASSKTSGPRYEQYF. Written as DNA, the CDR3 is TGTGCCAGTAGTAAGACTAGCGGCCCTCGCTACGAGCAGTACTTC.

The rearrangement links TRBV7-2 to TRBJ1-1; D is possibly TRBD1 (6 bases). CDR3 size: 14 residues. CDR1 SGHTA and CDR2 FQGNSA come from the germline V gene. V gave up 5 bases and J gave up 4 bases, with 14 bases separating them. The CDR3 region has the DNA TGTGCCAGCAGCCTACAGGGTGCGGTCACTGAAGCTTTCTTT. Protein product: CASSLQGAVTEAFF.

The chain recombines TRBV7-8 with TRBJ2-1; 7 nucleotides agree with TRBD1. This CDR3 contains 13 residues. CDR1 and CDR2 from the germline V gene are SGHVS and FQNEAQ. The ends lost 6 bases at V and 4 bases at J; junction bases unmatched: 3. CDR3 residues: CASSWDRYNEQFF. CDR3 nucleotides: TGTGCCAGCAGTTGGGACAGATACAATGAGCAGTTCTTC.

V gene TRBV6-2 or TRBV6-3 combines with J gene TRBJ2-5, with 9 nucleotides matching TRBD1. The ends lost 2 bases at V and 10 bases at J; junction bases unmatched: 26. CDR1 is MNHEY, CDR2 SVGEGT, per germline. The CDR3 runs 20 residues. The CDR3 DNA reads as TGTGCCAGCAGTTACCCAAGTCCCGGGACAGGGTTGGGGCAACAAGGTCGCCAGTACTTC. It encodes CASSYPSPGTGLGQQGRQYF.

As regards this clonotype: A junction boundary mismatches the germline segment, possibly from a read error. The chain recombines TRBV3-1 with TRBJ2-5, with D possibly being TRBD1 or TRBD2 (5 bases each). Germline CDR1 and CDR2: LGHDT and YNNKEL (reference sequence). The CDR3 has 13 amino acids. The CDR3 spells CASSQEPGPRFHF. The CDR3 DNA sequence: TGTGCCAGCAGCCAAGAACCGGGACCCCGGTTTCACTTC.